This TCR beta chain was identified in a study of T-cell memory formation after mild COVID-19. TCRdb re-derived calls from the 5' RACE reads in MiXCR, one entry per CDR3 protein. Of approximately 560,000 distinct CDR3 sequences listed, 17% are singletons. The CDR3 contains 14 residues. Trimming left V 3 bases short and J 5 bases short, with 13 bases between. This clonotype was seen at least ten times. The chain links TRBV12-3 or TRBV12-4 to TRBJ2-5; a possible D gene is TRBD1 (5 bases). The clonotype comes from an adult woman who had mild COVID-19 (a few samples of this study predate the infection). Cell type and time point are not known. The sequencing input was PBMCs or a T cell subset sorted from them (not recorded which). CDR3 coding DNA: TGTGCCAGCAGTTTGGGCCAGGGAAGCGAGACCCAGTACTTC. Translated, it gives CASSLGQGSETQYF.